A single sample gave rise to the 17 T cell receptor beta chains below, sequenced in a study of blood T cell repertoires in COVID-19. The table came from immunoSEQ multiplex PCR; TCRdb's copy has only in-frame clones and leaves some out. Of tens of thousands of clones in the sample, 70% to 90% were seen once. Sequencing used peripheral blood. Source of these receptors: a man aged 50-60 years with active COVID-19.

This chain connects TRBV11-2 to TRBJ2-1; TRBD1 aligns across 12 bases. The V gene end was trimmed by 5 bases and the J gene end by 12 bases; junction bases not matched to a gene: 5. CDR3 length: 13 residues. The V gene's germline CDR1 is SGHAT and CDR2 FQNNGV. This CDR3 reads CASSPGTGGGQFF. DNA for the CDR3: TGTGCCAGCAGCCCCGGGACAGGGGGCGGGCAGTTCTTC. Complete variable domain (other parts from reference TRBV11-2 and TRBJ2-1): EAGVAQSPRYKIIEKRQSVAFWCNPISGHATLYWYQQILGQGPKLLIQFQNNGVVDDSQLPKDRFSAERLKGVDSTLKIQPAKLEDSAVYLCASSPGTGGGQFFGPGTRLTVL.

V and J are TRBV7-2 and TRBJ2-7, with D possibly matching TRBD2 (6 bases). The CDR3 covers 15 residues. Trimming took off 1 base at V and 1 base at J, with 11 bases between the two ends. From germline, CDR1 is SGHTA and CDR2 FQGNSA. The CDR3 nucleotides are TGTGCCAGCAGCTTAGTGGCTAGCGAGTCCTACGAGCAGTACGTC. It is translated as CASSLVASESYEQYV.

The rearrangement uses TRBV30 and TRBJ2-7, with TRBD2 as a possible D gene (6 bases). Trimming removed 1 base at V and 6 bases at J, with 13 bases between. Per the germline V gene, CDR1 is GTSNPN and CDR2 is SVGIG (reference sequence). The length of the CDR3 is 13 residues. CDR3 region: CAWSELEGGEQYV. CDR3 coding DNA: TGTGCCTGGAGTGAATTGGAGGGCGGCGAGCAGTACGTC.

The chain joins TRBV9 to TRBJ1-1; D is unresolved. CDR3 length: 13 residues. Trimming shortened V by 4 bases and J by 3 bases, and 10 bases separated the two germline ends. CDR1 and CDR2 from the germline V gene are SGDLS and YYNGEE. The chain's CDR3 is CASSTQVHTEAFF. Here the CDR3 DNA reads TGTGCCAGCAGCACGCAGGTCCACACTGAAGCTTTCTTT.

This clone was detected a few times. This chain joins TRBV7-9 and TRBJ1-1; tentatively, D is TRBD1 (6 bases). The V end lost 5 bases, the J end lost 4 bases, and 20 bases lay between the germline ends. CDR3 size: 16 residues. Germline CDR1 and CDR2: SEHNR and FQNEAQ (reference sequence). The CDR3 protein is CASSDRDTGRTTEAFF. Here the CDR3 DNA reads TGTGCCAGCAGCGACCGGGACACCGGACGAACCACTGAAGCTTTCTTT.

The V and J genes are TRBV6-5 and TRBJ1-2; D not resolved. This CDR3 is 12 amino acids long. Germline V gene sequence: CDR1 MNHEY, CDR2 SVGAGI. V was cut by 6 bases and J by 8 bases, with 13 bases left in between. The chain's CDR3 is CASRPGGSGYTF. CDR3 bases: TGTGCCAGCAGGCCTGGAGGGTCCGGCTACACCTTC.

V usage is TRBV27 and J usage is TRBJ1-2, with D perhaps TRBD1 (5 bases). The V gene's germline CDR1 is MNHEY and CDR2 SMNVEV (reference sequence). The CDR3 totals 14 residues. V shed 7 bases and J shed 8 bases, with 20 bases lying between them. CDR3 nucleotides: TGTGCCAGCACTACTCTGGGGGAGGGGAGGGGCTACACCTTC. Protein sequence: CASTTLGEGRGYTF.

CDR3 nucleotide sequence: TGCGCCAGCAGCCTATCGAACACCGGGGAGCTGTTTTTT. Its translation is CASSLSNTGELFF. V gene TRBV4-1 combines with J gene TRBJ2-2; D uncertain. V dropped 4 bases and J dropped 0 bases, with 3 bases sitting between them. The CDR3 contains 13 residues. From germline, CDR1 is MGHRA and CDR2 YSYEKL.

This chain joins TRBV5-1 and TRBJ2-2; D is unclear. CDR1 is SGHRS, CDR2 YFSETQ, per germline. The CDR3 is 13 residues long. V was trimmed by 3 bases and J by 6 bases, leaving 9 bases between them. The CDR3 region is CASSSPVAGELFF. CDR3 in DNA: TGCGCCAGCAGCTCTCCGGTCGCCGGGGAGCTGTTTTTT.

The count of this clone is one. V usage is TRBV7-2 and J usage is TRBJ2-7; tentative D call: TRBD2 (5 bases). Germline V gene lookup returns CDR1 SGHTA and CDR2 FQGNSA. CDR3 length: 15 residues. V lost 4 bases and J lost 2, with 15 bases in between. The CDR3 region has the DNA TGTGCCAGCAGCTCGGGAAGGACGTTGACCTACGAGCAGTACTTC. Its protein is CASSSGRTLTYEQYF.

This chain joins TRBV2 and TRBJ2-1; 11 bases are a match to TRBD2. J gave up 7 bases and V 3 bases, and 8 bases lay outside the gene matches. This CDR3 is 16 amino acids long. Germline V CDR1 and CDR2: SNHLY, FYNNEI. The DNA for the CDR3 is TGTGCCAGCAGTGATGCTGTAGCGGGAGGGCGGAATGAGCAGTTCTTC. This sequence encodes CASSDAVAGGRNEQFF.

The chain combines TRBV24-1 with TRBJ2-2; 7 nucleotides align to TRBD2. The CDR3 covers 15 residues. The ends lost 6 bases at V and 6 bases at J; junction bases unmatched: 9. The germline V gene has CDR1 KGHDR and CDR2 SFDVKD. CDR3 nucleotide sequence: TGTGCCACCAGTCGGGGAGAGGGAGGGGCCGGGGAGCTGTTTTTT. Its translation: CATSRGEGGAGELFF.

This clone is a singleton in its sample. This chain uses TRBV5-1 with TRBJ2-3; 12 bases line up with TRBD2. V lost 4 bases to trimming and J lost 0 bases; unmatched junction nucleotides: 6. CDR3 length: 17 residues. CDR1 and CDR2 (germline): SGHRS, YFSETQ. CDR3 sequence reads: CASSLVGTSGSTDTQYF. The DNA for the CDR3 is TGCGCCAGCAGCCTAGTCGGGACTAGCGGGAGCACAGATACGCAGTATTTT.

This chain uses TRBV7-9 with TRBJ1-2; D remains ambiguous. The CDR3 length is 14 residues. The ends were cut back, 1 base at V and 4 bases at J, with 10 bases in the middle. Germline-derived CDR1 and CDR2 are SEHNR and FQNEAQ (reference sequence). CDR3 nucleotides: TGTGCCAGCAGCTTAGGATCACAGACCTATGGCTACACCTTC. It is translated as CASSLGSQTYGYTF.

The chain links TRBV6-6 to TRBJ2-1; 8 bases align to TRBD1. Trimming at V came to 6 bases and at J to 0 bases, leaving 7 bases not matched to a gene. The CDR3 has 16 residues. The germline CDR1 and CDR2 sequences are MNHNY and SVGAGI (reference sequence). The CDR3 is CASRDYRGSSYNEQFF. CDR3 coding DNA: TGTGCCAGCAGAGACTACAGGGGGAGCTCCTACAATGAGCAGTTCTTC.

The genes are TRBV5-4 and TRBJ2-5; 14 bases are shared with TRBD2. V lost 5 bases and J lost 2; bases outside the gene matches: 8. The CDR3 extends over 17 amino acids. Germline assignment: CDR1 SGHNT and CDR2 YYREEE (reference sequence). CDR3 amino acids: CASRRGTSGSQQETQYF. The CDR3 DNA reads TGTGCCAGCAGGCGCGGGACTAGCGGGAGTCAACAAGAGACCCAGTACTTC.

This chain joins TRBV27 and TRBJ1-2; possibly TRBD1 for D (5 bases). The CDR3 runs 16 residues. V was shortened by 0 bases and J by 4 bases, with 15 bases between the two germline ends. From germline, CDR1 is MNHEY and CDR2 SMNVEV (reference sequence). The CDR3 nucleotides read TGTGCCAGCAGTTTATCGATACGGGGGAATCCCTATGGCTACACCTTC. It specifies CASSLSIRGNPYGYTF.